A selection of T cell receptor beta chains follows, all from one sample in a study of regulatory T cells in long-lasting Graves disease. TCRdb re-called the multiplex PCR reads with MiXCR, one entry per CDR3 protein. The sample carries under 450,000 distinct CDR3 sequences, roughly 20% recorded once. This specimen consisted of peripheral blood mononuclear cells (PBMCs), obtained when the disease was refractory, from a patient treated with antithyroid drugs. The receptors were sampled from a woman in her 40s with Graves disease. Each CDR3 is given with its conserved first and last residue. A D gene is named only where the DNA matches it firmly. Clone size, where shown, is once, few, many, or a class for clones that have expanded.

v_gene,j_gene,d_gene,abundance,CDR3aa,CDR3nt
TRBV30,TRBJ1-2,NA,few,CAWSSQGYGYTF,TGTGCCTGGAGCTCACAGGGCTATGGCTACACCTTC
TRBV20-1,TRBJ2-5,NA,NA,CSARPTGTVPLETQYF,TGCAGTGCTAGACCTACCGGGACTGTCCCGTTGGAGACCCAGTACTTC
TRBV10-1,TRBJ2-7,TRBD2,once,CASSPSSGRTDYEQYF,TGCGCCAGCAGCCCCTCTAGCGGGAGGACAGATTACGAGCAGTACTTC
TRBV13,TRBJ2-5,TRBD2,NA,CASSTAGGETQYF,TGTGCCAGCAGCACCGCGGGAGGTGAGACCCAGTACTTC
TRBV19,TRBJ2-2,TRBD2,NA,CASSIAAGDFTGELFF,TGTGCCAGTAGTATAGCCGCGGGAGATTTCACCGGGGAGCTGTTTTTT
TRBV30,TRBJ2-5,TRBD2,many,CAWSAGGEETQYF,TGTGCCTGGAGTGCGGGGGGGGAAGAGACCCAGTACTTC
TRBV28,TRBJ2-4,NA,many,CASSYRGKNIQYF,TGTGCCAGCAGTTACCGGGGTAAAAACATTCAGTACTTC
TRBV6-1,TRBJ1-2,NA,NA,CASKKGVSYGYTF,TGTGCCAGCAAGAAGGGGGTTTCCTATGGCTACACCTTC
TRBV2,TRBJ2-7,TRBD2,many,CASSEASGRSYEQYF,TGTGCCAGCAGTGAAGCTAGCGGGAGATCATACGAGCAGTACTTC
TRBV11-2,TRBJ1-2,NA,NA,CASSWTPGAWASGYTF,TGTGCCAGCAGCTGGACCCCCGGGGCCTGGGCCTCGGGCTACACCTTC
TRBV20-1,TRBJ1-4,NA,many,CSAKTVEDEKLFF,TGCAGTGCTAAGACAGTGGAAGATGAAAAACTGTTTTTT
TRBV14,TRBJ2-5,NA,many,CASSPMGKGQETQYF,TGTGCCAGCAGCCCCATGGGGAAAGGACAAGAGACCCAGTACTTC
TRBV28,TRBJ2-3,NA,NA,CATRGSGDTQYF,TGTGCCACCCGCGGAAGTGGGGATACGCAGTATTTT
TRBV6-1,TRBJ1-6,TRBD1,many,CASIQTSTGWNSPLHF,TGTGCCAGCATCCAAACGTCGACAGGGTGGAATTCACCCCTCCACTTT
TRBV19,TRBJ1-1,NA,few,CATAERLAFF,TGTGCCACCGCGGAGCGGTTAGCTTTCTTT
TRBV6-1,TRBJ2-2,NA,NA,CASNDWGVTGELFF,TGTGCCAGCAATGATTGGGGCGTCACCGGGGAGCTGTTTTTT
TRBV19,TRBJ2-5,TRBD1,NA,CASTGQGAETQYF,TGTGCCAGTACCGGACAGGGAGCAGAGACCCAGTACTTC